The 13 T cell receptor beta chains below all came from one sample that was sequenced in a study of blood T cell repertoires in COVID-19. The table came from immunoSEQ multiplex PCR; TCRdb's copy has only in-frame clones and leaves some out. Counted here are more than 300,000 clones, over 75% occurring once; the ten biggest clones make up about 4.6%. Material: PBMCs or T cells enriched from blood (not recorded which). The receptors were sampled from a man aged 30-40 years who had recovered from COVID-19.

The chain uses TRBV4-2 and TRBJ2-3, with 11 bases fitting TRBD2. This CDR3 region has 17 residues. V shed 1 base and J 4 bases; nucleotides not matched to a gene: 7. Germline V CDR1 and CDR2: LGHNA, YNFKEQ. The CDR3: CASSQVSSGGAPDTQYF. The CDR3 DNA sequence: TGTGCCAGCAGCCAAGTGAGTAGCGGGGGGGCCCCAGATACGCAGTATTTT.

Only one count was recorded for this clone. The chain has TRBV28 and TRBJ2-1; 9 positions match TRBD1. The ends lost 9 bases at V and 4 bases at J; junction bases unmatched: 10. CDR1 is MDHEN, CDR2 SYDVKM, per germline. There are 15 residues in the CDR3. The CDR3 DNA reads TGTGCCAGTAGGTCACAGGGGGCTTCGTACAATGAGCAGTTCTTC. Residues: CASRSQGASYNEQFF.

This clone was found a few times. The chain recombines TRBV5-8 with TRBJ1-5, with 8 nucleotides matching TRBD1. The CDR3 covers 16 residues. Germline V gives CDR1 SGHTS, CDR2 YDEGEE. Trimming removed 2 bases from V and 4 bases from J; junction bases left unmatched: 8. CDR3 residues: CASSLTRTGLNQPQHF. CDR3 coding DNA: TGTGCCAGCAGCTTAACCCGGACAGGGTTAAATCAGCCCCAGCATTTT.

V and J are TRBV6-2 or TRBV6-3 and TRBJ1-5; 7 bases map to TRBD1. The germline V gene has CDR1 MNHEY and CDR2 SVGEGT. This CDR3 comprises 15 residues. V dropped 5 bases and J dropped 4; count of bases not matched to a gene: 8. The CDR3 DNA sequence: TGTGCCAGCAGTCAGCGACAGGGTGGAAATCAGCCCCAGCATTTT. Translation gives CASSQRQGGNQPQHF.

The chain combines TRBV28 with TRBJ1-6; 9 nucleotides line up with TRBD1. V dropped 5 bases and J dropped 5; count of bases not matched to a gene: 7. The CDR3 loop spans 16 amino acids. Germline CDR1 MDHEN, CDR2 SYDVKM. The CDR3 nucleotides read TGTGCCAGCAGTCGTGCTCGACAGGGGGATAATTCACCCCTCCACTTT. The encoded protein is CASSRARQGDNSPLHF.

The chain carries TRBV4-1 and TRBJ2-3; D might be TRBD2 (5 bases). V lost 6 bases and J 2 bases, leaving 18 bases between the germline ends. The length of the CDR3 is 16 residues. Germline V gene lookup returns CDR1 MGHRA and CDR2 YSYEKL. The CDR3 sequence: CASSRSGDSITDTQYF. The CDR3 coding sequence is TGCGCCAGCAGTCGGAGCGGAGATTCAATCACAGATACGCAGTATTTT.

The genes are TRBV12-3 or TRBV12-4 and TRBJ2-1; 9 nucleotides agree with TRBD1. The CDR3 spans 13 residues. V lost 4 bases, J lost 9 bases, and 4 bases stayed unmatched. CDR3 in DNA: TGTGCCAGCAGTTCTCGACAGGGGGGTGAGCAGTTCTTC. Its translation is CASSSRQGGEQFF.

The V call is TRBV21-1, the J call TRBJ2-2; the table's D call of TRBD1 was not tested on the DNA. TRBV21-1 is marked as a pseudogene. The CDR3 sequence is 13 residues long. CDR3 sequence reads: CASSRGGAGELFF. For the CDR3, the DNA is TGTGCCAGCAGCAGGGGCGGCGCCGGGGAGCTGTTTTTT.

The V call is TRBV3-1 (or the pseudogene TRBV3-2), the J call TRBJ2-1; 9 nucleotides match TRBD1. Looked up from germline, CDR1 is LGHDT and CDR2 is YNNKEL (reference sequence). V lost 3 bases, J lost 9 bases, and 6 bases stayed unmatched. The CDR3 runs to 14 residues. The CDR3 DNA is TGTGCCAGCAGCCAGGACAGGGGAAGGGGTGAGCAGTTCTTC. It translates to CASSQDRGRGEQFF.

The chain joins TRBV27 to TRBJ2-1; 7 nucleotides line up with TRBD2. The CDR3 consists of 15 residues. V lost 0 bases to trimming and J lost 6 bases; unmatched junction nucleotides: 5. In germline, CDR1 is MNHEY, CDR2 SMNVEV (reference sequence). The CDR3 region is CASSLSGGGINEQFF. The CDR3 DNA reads TGTGCCAGCAGTTTATCCGGGGGAGGGATCAATGAGCAGTTCTTC.

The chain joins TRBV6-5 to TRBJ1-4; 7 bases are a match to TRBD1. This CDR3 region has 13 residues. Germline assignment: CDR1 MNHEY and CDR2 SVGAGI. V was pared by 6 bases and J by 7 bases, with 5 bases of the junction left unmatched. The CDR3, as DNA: TGTGCCAGCAGCCACCGGGACAGTGAAAAACTGTTTTTT. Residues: CASSHRDSEKLFF.

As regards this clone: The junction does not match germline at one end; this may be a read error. CDR3 protein: CASSELRERAF. CDR3 sequence (DNA): TGTGCCAGCAGTGAACTGAGGGAGCGGGCTTTT. V and J are TRBV6-1 and TRBJ1-6; D is undetermined. CDR1 is MNHNS and CDR2 is SASEGT in the germline V gene. The length of the CDR3 is 11 residues.

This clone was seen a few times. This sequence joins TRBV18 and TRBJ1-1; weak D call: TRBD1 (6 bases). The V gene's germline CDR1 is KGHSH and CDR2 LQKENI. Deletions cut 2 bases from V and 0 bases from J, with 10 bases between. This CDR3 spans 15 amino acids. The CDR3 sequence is CASSPGSGVNTEAFF. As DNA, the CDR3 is TGTGCCAGCTCACCAGGTTCAGGGGTGAACACTGAAGCTTTCTTT.